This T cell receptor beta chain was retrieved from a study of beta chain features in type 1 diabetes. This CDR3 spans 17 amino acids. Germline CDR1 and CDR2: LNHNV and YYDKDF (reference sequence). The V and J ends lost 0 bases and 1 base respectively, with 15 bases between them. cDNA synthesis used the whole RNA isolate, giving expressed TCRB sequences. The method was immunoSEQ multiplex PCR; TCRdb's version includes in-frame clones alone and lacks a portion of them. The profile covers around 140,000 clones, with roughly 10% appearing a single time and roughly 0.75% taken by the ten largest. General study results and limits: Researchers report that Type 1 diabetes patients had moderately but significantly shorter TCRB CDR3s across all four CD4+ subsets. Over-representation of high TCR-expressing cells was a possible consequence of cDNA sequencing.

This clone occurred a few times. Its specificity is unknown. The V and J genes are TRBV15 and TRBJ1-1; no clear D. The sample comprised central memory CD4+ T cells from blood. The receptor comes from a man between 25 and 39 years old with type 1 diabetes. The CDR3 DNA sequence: TGTGCCACCAGCAGAGAGGAGGTTGGGAGAAAGAACACTGAAGCTTTCTTT. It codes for CATSREEVGRKNTEAFF.